This TCR beta chain appears in the sequencing data of a study of cytomegalovirus exposure and HLA in healthy donors. Across the study: For the approximately 360 genotyped donors, roughly 80% fell within the Caucasian-associated ancestry cluster.

Trimming took 4 bases from V and 0 from J, leaving 11 bases between them. Germline V gene data show CDR1 as SGHKS and CDR2 as YYEKEE (reference sequence). The CDR3 runs 15 residues. This PCR relied on a set of 60 Vbeta primers and 13 Jbeta primers. In the authors' workflow: The count from a later analysis was 79 million or so unique TCR beta chains, approximately 9.9 million of them shared. Here immunoSEQ multiplex PCR was the method, and the copy in TCRdb shows in-frame clones only, minus some. That table supplies the V and J calls and clone size; D and trimming were determined from the DNA. Its listing shows 60,000 to 90,000 clones. Comments on this clone: Its antigen is still unknown.

Overall study findings and caveats: The authors enumerated over 150 TCR beta chains as linked to cytomegalovirus.

The chain combines TRBV5-5 with TRBJ1-5; no reliable D call. Sequenced sample: PBMCs. This clonotype was sampled from a woman in her thirties or forties in good health and CMV-seropositive. CDR3 sequence reads: CASSEGPVSNQPQHF. CDR3 sequence (DNA): TGTGCCAGCAGCGAGGGTCCGGTTAGCAATCAGCCCCAGCATTTT.